Shown below are 21 T cell receptor beta chains from a single sample sequenced in a study of T cells in Graves' hyperthyroidism and ophthalmopathy. There were TCR beta CDR3 regions amplified from RNA transcripts. During a first-round RT-PCR of the TCR CDR3, the HTBI primer set was used. TCRdb reanalysed the multiplex PCR reads using MiXCR and keeps one entry per CDR3 protein. Of approximately 590,000 distinct CDR3 sequences in the sample, around 16% were seen once. What was sequenced was blood. The receptor set was obtained from a woman aged 25 to 39 with Graves' hyperthyroidism.

This clonotype was detected only a few times. The chain is built from TRBV6-1 and TRBJ1-1, with a tentative D call TRBD1 (6 bases). Trimming removed 5 bases at V and 6 bases at J, with 13 bases between. The CDR3 covers 13 residues. CDR1 is MNHNS and CDR2 is SASEGT in the germline V gene. DNA of the CDR3: TGTGCCAGCAGTTTGGCCGCAGGGGCTGAAGCTTTCTTT. Protein: CASSLAAGAEAFF.

This chain connects TRBV19 to TRBJ1-5; unclear D gene. V was clipped by 3 bases and J by 5 bases, with 20 bases between them. This CDR3 spans 17 amino acids. Germline CDR1 and CDR2: LNHDA and SQIVND (reference sequence). The CDR3 DNA reads as TGTGCCAGTAGTATGGTTCAAAGGGAGGAAGGGTATCAGCCCCAGCATTTT. Its translation is CASSMVQREEGYQPQHF.

This clonotype was detected only a few times. The rearrangement joins TRBV7-6 to TRBJ2-3; 11 nucleotides match TRBD2. CDR3 length equals 15 residues. The germline V gene has CDR1 SGHVS and CDR2 FNYEAQ. V gave up 5 bases and J gave up 5 bases; unmatched junction bases: 6. DNA of the CDR3: TGTGCCAGCAGCGCATTAGCGGGAGGGGGAGATACGCAGTATTTT. It codes for CASSALAGGGDTQYF.

Many counts were recorded for this clonotype. The chain combines TRBV28 with TRBJ2-1, with D perhaps given as TRBD1 or TRBD2 (7 bases each). CDR1 and CDR2 from the germline V gene are MDHEN and SYDVKM. Trimming removed 5 bases from V and 6 bases from J, with 20 bases in between. This CDR3 region has 16 residues. The CDR3 region is CASSPSTGEGSNEQFF. In DNA form, the CDR3 reads TGTGCCAGCAGTCCAAGCACAGGGGAGGGAAGCAATGAGCAGTTCTTC.

This clonotype was detected ten times or more. The chain combines TRBV7-9 with TRBJ1-1; D is perhaps TRBD1 (5 bases). Germline assignment: CDR1 SEHNR and CDR2 FQNEAQ (reference sequence). V was clipped by 8 bases and J by 0 bases, with 16 bases between them. The CDR3 runs 15 residues. The chain's CDR3 is CASRSPGHLNTEAFF. The CDR3 bases are TGTGCCAGCCGCTCACCCGGACATCTGAACACTGAAGCTTTCTTT.

This clonotype was seen a few times. The gene calls are TRBV19 and TRBJ1-1; D gene unclear. Trimming left V 5 bases short and J 1 base short, with 14 bases between. Germline CDR1 is LNHDA and CDR2 is SQIVND (reference sequence). The CDR3 loop spans 15 amino acids. The CDR3 sequence: CASSPRRGENTEAFF. As DNA, the CDR3 is TGTGCCAGTAGTCCCCGCCGGGGTGAGAACACTGAAGCTTTCTTT.

This clonotype was recorded many times. V usage is TRBV20-1 and J usage is TRBJ1-2, with D possibly matching TRBD1 (5 bases). The CDR3 sequence is 12 residues long. Per germline, CDR1 DFQATT and CDR2 SNEGSKA (reference sequence). V lost 3 bases and J 4 bases, leaving 9 bases between the germline ends. This chain's CDR3 is CSARIGTYGYTF. For the CDR3, the DNA is TGCAGTGCTAGGATTGGGACCTATGGCTACACCTTC.

Comments on this clonotype: Germline is not matched at one junction end, which may reflect a read error. This chain joins TRBV24-1 and TRBJ2-7; D may be TRBD2 (6 bases). CDR1 and CDR2 (germline): KGHDR, SFDVKD. The CDR3 is 15 residues long. In DNA, the CDR3 is TGTGCCGCCAGTGGAGGGCGGTCAGACTCCTACGAGCAGTACTTC. Its translation is CAASGGRSDSYEQYF.

About this clonotype itself: At one boundary the junction diverges from the germline segment, which might be a read error. This chain connects TRBV12-3 or TRBV12-4 to TRBJ2-7, with 7 bases aligning to TRBD2. The CDR3 consists of 13 residues. The chain's CDR3 is CASSLKRDYGQYF. The CDR3 DNA is TGTGCCAGCAGTCTGAAGAGGGACTACGGGCAGTACTTC.

At least ten counts were recorded for this clonotype. CDR3 in DNA: TGTGCCAGCAGTTACCTCGGGCCAAGCACAGATACGCAGTATTTT. As protein: CASSYLGPSTDTQYF. The V and J genes are TRBV6-2 or TRBV6-3 and TRBJ2-3; D unresolved. The germline V and J ends were trimmed by 2 bases and 0 bases, with 9 bases remaining between them. Germline lookup yields CDR1 MNHEY and CDR2 SVGEGT. There are 15 residues in the CDR3.

This clonotype was detected only a few times. The rearrangement joins TRBV2 to TRBJ2-1; D remains ambiguous. The CDR3 contains 13 residues. Germline values: CDR1 SNHLY, CDR2 FYNNEI. V gave up 5 bases and J gave up 15 bases, with 20 bases separating them. The CDR3: CASSYTPATGRFF. CDR3 sequence (DNA): TGTGCCAGCAGTTACACCCCCGCGACTGGCCGGTTCTTC.

This clonotype was counted at least ten times. The chain combines TRBV6-1 with TRBJ2-7; no definite D call. The CDR3 extends over 12 amino acids. V gave up 4 bases and J gave up 2 bases, with 6 bases separating them. Germline-derived CDR1 and CDR2 are MNHNS and SASEGT. The CDR3 bases are TGTGCCAGCAGTGGGGGTCCCTACGAGCAGTACTTC. Translated: CASSGGPYEQYF.

The J gene is TRBJ2-1, the V gene TRBV19; 9 bases agree with TRBD1. Unmatched junction bases numbered 6, after V lost 6 bases and J lost 3 bases. The V gene's germline CDR1 is LNHDA and CDR2 SQIVND (reference sequence). This CDR3 has 15 residues. Here the CDR3 reads CASRKQGANYNEQFF. Written as DNA, the CDR3 is TGTGCCAGTAGAAAACAGGGGGCGAACTACAATGAGCAGTTCTTC.

With regard to this clonotype: A read error may explain this, as a much larger clone is one base away. The chain joins TRBV20-1 to TRBJ1-5; 9 bases fit TRBD1. The CDR3 is 13 residues long. The germline gives CDR1 DFQATT, CDR2 SNEGSKA (reference sequence). The CDR3 loop is CRDRGGSNQPQHF. The CDR3 nucleotides are TGCAGGGACAGGGGTGGTAGCAATCAGCCCCAGCATTTT.

This clonotype occurred a few times. This chain uses TRBV4-3 with TRBJ2-1, with D possibly being TRBD2 (6 bases). The germline V gene encodes CDR1 LGHNA and CDR2 YSLEER. V lost 1 base and J lost 8, with 12 bases in between. CDR3 size: 14 residues. The CDR3: CASSQGGGTDEQFF. CDR3 coding DNA: TGCGCCAGCAGCCAAGGGGGCGGGACCGATGAGCAGTTCTTC.

This clonotype was counted only a few times. The rearrangement links TRBV3-1 to TRBJ2-3, with 11 bases identical to TRBD2. The V and J ends lost 4 bases and 5 bases, in that order; junction bases with no gene match: 14. CDR3 length: 18 amino acids. The germline V gene has CDR1 LGHDT and CDR2 YNNKEL (reference sequence). The DNA for the CDR3 is TGTGCCAGCAGCCGAGGGGCCCAGACTAGCGGGATTATAGATACGCAGTATTTT. Its translation is CASSRGAQTSGIIDTQYF.

This clonotype has a count of ten or more. As DNA, the CDR3 is TGCGCCAGCAGAACCGGGACAAGCATCGCCGGGGAGCTGTTTTTT. It yields the protein CASRTGTSIAGELFF. The chain combines TRBV5-1 with TRBJ2-2, with a tentative D call TRBD1 (6 bases). This CDR3 is 15 amino acids long. Between the trimmed V and J ends, which lost 5 bases and 6 bases, there was a span of 17 bases. The V gene's germline CDR1 is SGHRS and CDR2 YFSETQ.

This clonotype has only a few counts. This chain connects TRBV19 to TRBJ1-5; D remains ambiguous. The germline V gene encodes CDR1 LNHDA and CDR2 SQIVND (reference sequence). The V end was cut by 6 bases, the J end by 2 bases, with 8 bases between. CDR3 size: 13 residues. Written as DNA, the CDR3 is TGTGCCAGTAGCGGACGGGGCAATCAGCCCCAGCATTTT. As protein: CASSGRGNQPQHF.

This clonotype appeared many times. This chain connects TRBV12-3 or TRBV12-4 to TRBJ1-5; perhaps TRBD1 as D (6 bases). This CDR3 is built from 15 residues. Deletions cut 5 bases from V and 6 bases from J, with 17 bases between. This CDR3 reads CASSLGGQQGQPQHF. The CDR3 DNA sequence: TGTGCCAGCAGTCTCGGGGGACAACAAGGTCAGCCCCAGCATTTT.

This rearrangement joins TRBV20-1 to TRBJ1-6; D gene unclear. The CDR3 spans 12 residues. Germline CDR1 DFQATT, CDR2 SNEGSKA (reference sequence). V lost 1 base to trimming and J lost 9 bases, with 7 bases between them. The CDR3 coding sequence is TGCAGTGCTAGAGTGGAGGGTTCACCCCTCCACTTT. Translated: CSARVEGSPLHF.

This clonotype has ten or more counts. This chain joins TRBV18 and TRBJ2-1; possibly TRBD1 or TRBD2 for D (7 bases each). The V end lost 8 bases, the J end lost 14 bases, and 19 bases lay between the germline ends. This CDR3 spans 12 amino acids. The germline V gene has CDR1 KGHSH and CDR2 LQKENI. The DNA for the CDR3 is TGTGCCAGCACGAACCTACAGGGGAGGGAGTTCTTC. This sequence encodes CASTNLQGREFF.